Sequencing of this T cell receptor beta chain was carried out in a study of T cell repertoires in cytomegalovirus infection. This clonotype was counted at least ten times. The germline V gene encodes CDR1 DFQATT and CDR2 SNEGSKA (reference sequence). The CDR3 contains 13 residues. V lost 5 bases and J 11 bases, leaving 20 bases between the germline ends. MiXCR, applied by TCRdb to the reads, yields one record per CDR3 protein. The table shows some 300,000 distinct CDR3 sequences, with approximately 8.9% occurring only once. Specimen: PBMCs. The chain has TRBV20-1 and TRBJ2-3; the D is unclear. This sequence was found in a human donor in good health (CMV status not recorded). Some clones in this sample may be carry-over from other donors' samples. The CDR3 DNA reads as TGCAGTGCTCCACACACTCGGGCTCGTCGGCAGTATTTT. Translation: CSAPHTRARRQYF.